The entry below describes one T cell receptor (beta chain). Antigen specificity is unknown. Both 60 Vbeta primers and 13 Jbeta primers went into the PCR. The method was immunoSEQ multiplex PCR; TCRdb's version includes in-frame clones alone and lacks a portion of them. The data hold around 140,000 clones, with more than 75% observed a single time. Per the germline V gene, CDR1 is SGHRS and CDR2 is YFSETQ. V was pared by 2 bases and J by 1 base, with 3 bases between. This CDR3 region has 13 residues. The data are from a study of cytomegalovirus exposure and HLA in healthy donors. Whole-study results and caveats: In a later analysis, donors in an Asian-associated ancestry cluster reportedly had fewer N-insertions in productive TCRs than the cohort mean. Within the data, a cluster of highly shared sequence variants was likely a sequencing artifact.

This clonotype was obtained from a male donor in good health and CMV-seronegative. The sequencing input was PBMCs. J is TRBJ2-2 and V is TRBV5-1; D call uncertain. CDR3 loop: CASSFRNTGELFF. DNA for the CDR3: TGCGCCAGCAGCTTCCGGAACACCGGGGAGCTGTTTTTT.